Below are 5 T cell receptor beta chains sequenced from a single sample in a study of neurological immune-mediated disorders. One entry per CDR3 protein results from TCRdb running MiXCR on the 5' RACE reads. The repertoire holds about 58,000 distinct CDR3 sequences, around 3.4% seen once, with approximately 6.5% in the top ten. The sequenced sample consisted of PBMCs. The receptors derive from a woman in her fifties or sixties with multiple sclerosis.

This clonotype has ten or more counts. The chain links TRBV24-1 to TRBJ2-4; unclear D gene. V gave up 4 bases and J gave up 6 bases, with 12 bases separating them. Germline-derived CDR1 and CDR2 are KGHDR and SFDVKD. The CDR3 is made up of 14 amino acids. The CDR3 loop is CATSDPGLPNIQYF. The CDR3 coding sequence is TGTGCCACCAGTGACCCCGGCCTTCCAAACATTCAGTACTTC.

Many counts were recorded for this clonotype. This chain uses TRBV12-3 or TRBV12-4 with TRBJ2-6; D not certain. V shed 5 bases and J shed 0 bases, with 11 bases lying between them. This CDR3 is 16 amino acids long. CDR3 amino acids: CASSPNLNSGANVLTF. DNA for the CDR3: TGTGCCAGCAGTCCCAACTTGAACTCTGGGGCCAACGTCCTGACTTTC.

This clonotype has a count of ten or more. The V gene is TRBV28, the J gene TRBJ1-5, with D perhaps TRBD1 (5 bases). Trimming took off 6 bases at V and 6 bases at J, with 18 bases between the two ends. The CDR3 spans 15 residues. The germline V gene encodes CDR1 MDHEN and CDR2 SYDVKM. The CDR3 spells CASSPRGRGTQPQHF. CDR3 coding DNA: TGTGCCAGCAGCCCTCGGGGTAGGGGTACTCAGCCCCAGCATTTT.

This clonotype was recorded many times. The chain is built from TRBV5-1 and TRBJ2-1; 8 bases are a match to TRBD1. The ends lost 1 base at V and 2 bases at J; junction bases unmatched: 5. Per the germline V gene, CDR1 is SGHRS and CDR2 is YFSETQ. The CDR3 spans 16 residues. The CDR3 region has the DNA TGCGCCAGCAGCTTGTGGACAGGGAACCCCTACAATGAGCAGTTCTTC. Translating gives CASSLWTGNPYNEQFF.

This clonotype has more than one count but fewer than ten. CDR3 nucleotide sequence: TGTGCCAGCAGTCCCGGGACACAGAACTATGGCTACACCTTC. Protein sequence: CASSPGTQNYGYTF. The rearrangement joins TRBV12-3 or TRBV12-4 to TRBJ1-2; maybe TRBD1 (6 bases). V shed 5 bases and J shed 2 bases, with 12 bases lying between them. This CDR3 region has 14 residues.